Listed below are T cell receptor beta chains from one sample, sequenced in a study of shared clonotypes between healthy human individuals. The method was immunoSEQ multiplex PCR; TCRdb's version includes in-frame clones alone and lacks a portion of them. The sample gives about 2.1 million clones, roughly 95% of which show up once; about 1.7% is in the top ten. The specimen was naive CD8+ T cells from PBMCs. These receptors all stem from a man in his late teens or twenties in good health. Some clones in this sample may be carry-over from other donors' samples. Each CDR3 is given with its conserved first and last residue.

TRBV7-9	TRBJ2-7	CASSLPGRYEQYF
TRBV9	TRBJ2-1	CASSEGLAGFDNEQFF
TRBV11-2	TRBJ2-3	CASSLVVGGRTDTQYF
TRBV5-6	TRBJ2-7	CASSLVLGLEQYF
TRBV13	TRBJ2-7	CASSLGHGPREQYF
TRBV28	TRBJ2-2	CASRPWKDGELFF
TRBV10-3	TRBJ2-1	CAISDGWPSNEQFF
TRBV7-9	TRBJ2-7	CASSLGQGFPYEQYF
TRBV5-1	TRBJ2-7	CASLAEGEQYF
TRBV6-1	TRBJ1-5	CASGRTGYNQPQHF
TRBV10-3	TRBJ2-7	CAITSYEQYF
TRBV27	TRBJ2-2	CASSSGLSGELFF
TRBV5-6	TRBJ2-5	CASSLAQGLAGQETQYF
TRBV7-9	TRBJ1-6	CASSAKMSSYNSPLHF
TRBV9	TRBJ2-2	CASSVTSGIGTGELFF
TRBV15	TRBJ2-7	CATRERDHSYEQYF
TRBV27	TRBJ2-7	CASGNRDRVYEQYF
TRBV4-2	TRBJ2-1	CASSQSRDRGDEQFF
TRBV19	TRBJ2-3	CASSTVTSGSPTDTQYF
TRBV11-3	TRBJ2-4	CASSDGWGIQYF
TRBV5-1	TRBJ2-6	CASSVPGQEHSGANVLTF
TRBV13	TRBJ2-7	CASSTNTGGSPYEQYF
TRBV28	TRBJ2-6	CASSLGSSGANVLTF
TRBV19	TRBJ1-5	CASSDTGGNQPQHF
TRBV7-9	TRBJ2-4	CASSPGEELLAKNIQYF
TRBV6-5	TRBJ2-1	CASSYSELAMRNEQFF
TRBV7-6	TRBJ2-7	CASSLSRWGVREQYF
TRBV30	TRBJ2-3	CAWSVDNTDTQYF
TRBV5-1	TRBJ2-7	CASSLGPLLEQYF
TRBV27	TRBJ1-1	CASSQRSSTEAFF
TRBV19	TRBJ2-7	CASSPHPEVGGHREQYF
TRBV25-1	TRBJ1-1	CASQTWGNTEAFF
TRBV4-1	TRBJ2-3	CASSQAPLEVVPDTQYF
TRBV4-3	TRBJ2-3	CASSLGLAGRTDTQYF
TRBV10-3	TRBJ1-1	CAITEGAGTGPNTEAFF
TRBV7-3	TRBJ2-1	CASSLMTGGLNEQFF
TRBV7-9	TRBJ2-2	CASSPRREGVTGELFF
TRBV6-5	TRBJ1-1	CASSYSTAQNTEAFF
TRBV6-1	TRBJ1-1	CASSEARLGNTEAFF
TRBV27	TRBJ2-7	CASSLRISYEQYF
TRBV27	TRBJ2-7	CASSSRGGYEQYF
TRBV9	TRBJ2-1	CASSDPSGILHNEQFF
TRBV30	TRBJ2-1	CAWSVLTGGWDEQFF
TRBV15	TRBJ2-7	CATSSDPPLADEYEQYF
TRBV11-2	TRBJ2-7	CASSLQGISGRLYYEQYF
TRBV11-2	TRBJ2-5	CASSLGGGSGETQYF
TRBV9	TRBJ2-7	CASSAAGRYEQYF
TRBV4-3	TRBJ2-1	CASSQDRLAGPNEQFF
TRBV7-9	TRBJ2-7	CASSGTENFYEQYF
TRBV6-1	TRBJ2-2	CASTPPLGTGELFF
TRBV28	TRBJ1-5	CASSLTVTNQPQHF
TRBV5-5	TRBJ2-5	CASSFPPIGTAQETQYF
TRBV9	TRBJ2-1	CASCDGTSGSTDEQFF
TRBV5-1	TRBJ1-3	CASSVHRDGDSGNTIYF
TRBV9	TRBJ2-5	CASSGRPGAHWETQYF